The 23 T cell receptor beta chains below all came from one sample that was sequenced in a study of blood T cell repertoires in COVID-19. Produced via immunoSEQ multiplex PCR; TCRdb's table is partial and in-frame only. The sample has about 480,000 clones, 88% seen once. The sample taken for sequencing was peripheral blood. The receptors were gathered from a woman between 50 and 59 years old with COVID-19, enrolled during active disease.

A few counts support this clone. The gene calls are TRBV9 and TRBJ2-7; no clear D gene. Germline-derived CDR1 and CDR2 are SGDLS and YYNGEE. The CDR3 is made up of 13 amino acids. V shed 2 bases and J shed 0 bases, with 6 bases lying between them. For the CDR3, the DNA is TGTGCCAGCAGCGTGACGGGCTCCTACGAGCAGTACTTC. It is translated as CASSVTGSYEQYF.

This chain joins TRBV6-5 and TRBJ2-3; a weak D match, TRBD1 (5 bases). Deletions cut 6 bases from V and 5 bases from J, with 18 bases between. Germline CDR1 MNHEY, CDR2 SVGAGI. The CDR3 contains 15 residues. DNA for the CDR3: TGTGCCAGCAGGGTAGTAAGGGGCAGGAAAGATACGCAGTATTTT. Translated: CASRVVRGRKDTQYF.

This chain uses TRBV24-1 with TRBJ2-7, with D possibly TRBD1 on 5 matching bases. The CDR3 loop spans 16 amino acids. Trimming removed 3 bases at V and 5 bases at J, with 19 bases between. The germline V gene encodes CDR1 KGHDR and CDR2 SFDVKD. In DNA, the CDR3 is TGTGCCACCAGTGATAACGGGTGGGGCGGCCGGAACGAGCAGTACTTC. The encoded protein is CATSDNGWGGRNEQYF.

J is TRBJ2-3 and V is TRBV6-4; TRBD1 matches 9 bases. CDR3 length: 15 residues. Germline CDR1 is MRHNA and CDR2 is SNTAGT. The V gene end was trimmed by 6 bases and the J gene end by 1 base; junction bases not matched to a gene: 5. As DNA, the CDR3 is TGTGCCAGCAGAAACAGGGACAGGGGCACAGATACGCAGTATTTT. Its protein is CASRNRDRGTDTQYF.

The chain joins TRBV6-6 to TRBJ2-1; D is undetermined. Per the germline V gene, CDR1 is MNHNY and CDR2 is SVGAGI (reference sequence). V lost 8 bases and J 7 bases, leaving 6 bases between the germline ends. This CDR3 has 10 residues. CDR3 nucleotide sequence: TGTGCCAGCGGTTTAAATGAGCAGTTCTTC. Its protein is CASGLNEQFF.

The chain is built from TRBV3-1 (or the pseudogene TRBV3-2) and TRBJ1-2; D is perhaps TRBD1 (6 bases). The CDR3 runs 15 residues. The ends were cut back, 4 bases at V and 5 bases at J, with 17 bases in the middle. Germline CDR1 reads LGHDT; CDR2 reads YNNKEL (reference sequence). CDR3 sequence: CASSPNADRKYGYTF. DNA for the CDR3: TGTGCCAGCAGCCCAAACGCAGACAGGAAGTATGGCTACACCTTC.

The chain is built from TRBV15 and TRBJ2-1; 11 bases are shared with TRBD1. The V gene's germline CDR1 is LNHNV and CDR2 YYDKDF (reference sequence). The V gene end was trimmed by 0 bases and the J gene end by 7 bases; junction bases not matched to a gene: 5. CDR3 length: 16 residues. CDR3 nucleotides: TGTGCCACCAGCAGAGATTTAGGGACAGGGGGAAATGAGCAGTTCTTC. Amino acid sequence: CATSRDLGTGGNEQFF.

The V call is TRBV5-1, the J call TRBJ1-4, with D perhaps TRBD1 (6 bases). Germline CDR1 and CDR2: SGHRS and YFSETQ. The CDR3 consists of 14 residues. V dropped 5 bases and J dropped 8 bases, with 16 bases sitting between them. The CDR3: CASSSTGKEEKLFF. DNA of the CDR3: TGCGCCAGCAGTTCGACAGGCAAGGAGGAAAAACTGTTTTTT.

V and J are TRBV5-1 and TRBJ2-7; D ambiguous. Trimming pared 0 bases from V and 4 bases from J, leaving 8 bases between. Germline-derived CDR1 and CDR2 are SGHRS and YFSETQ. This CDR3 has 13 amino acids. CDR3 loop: CASSLEVGYEQYF. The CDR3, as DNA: TGCGCCAGCAGCTTGGAAGTCGGGTACGAGCAGTACTTC.

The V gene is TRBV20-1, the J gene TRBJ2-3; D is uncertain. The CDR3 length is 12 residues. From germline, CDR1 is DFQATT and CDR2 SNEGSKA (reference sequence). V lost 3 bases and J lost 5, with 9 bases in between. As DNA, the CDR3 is TGCAGTGCTAGTGGAGAGGAAGATACGCAGTATTTT. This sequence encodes CSASGEEDTQYF.

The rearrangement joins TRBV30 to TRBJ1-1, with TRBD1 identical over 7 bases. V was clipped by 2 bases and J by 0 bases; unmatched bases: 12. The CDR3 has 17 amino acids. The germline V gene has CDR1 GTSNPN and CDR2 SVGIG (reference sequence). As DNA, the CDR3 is TGTGCCTGGAGTCGAAAGCCCTCGACAGGGATGAACACTGAAGCTTTCTTT. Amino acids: CAWSRKPSTGMNTEAFF.

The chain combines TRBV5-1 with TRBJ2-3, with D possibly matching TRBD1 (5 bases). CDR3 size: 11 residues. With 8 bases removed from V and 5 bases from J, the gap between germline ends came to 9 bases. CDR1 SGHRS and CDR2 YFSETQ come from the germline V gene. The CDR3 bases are TGCGCCAGTAGGGGTGGAGATACGCAGTATTTT. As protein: CASRGGDTQYF.

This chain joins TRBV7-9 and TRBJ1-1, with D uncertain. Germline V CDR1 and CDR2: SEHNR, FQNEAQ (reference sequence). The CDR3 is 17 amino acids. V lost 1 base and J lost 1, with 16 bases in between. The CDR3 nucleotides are TGTGCCAGCAGCTTAGGCCTCACTTCGAGGGAGAACACTGAAGCTTTCTTT. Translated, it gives CASSLGLTSRENTEAFF.

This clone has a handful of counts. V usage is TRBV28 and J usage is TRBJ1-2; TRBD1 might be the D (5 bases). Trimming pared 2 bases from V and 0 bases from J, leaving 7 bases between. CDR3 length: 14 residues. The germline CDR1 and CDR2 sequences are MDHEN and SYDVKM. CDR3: CASSLGHSNYGYTF. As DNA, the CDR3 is TGTGCCAGCAGTTTAGGACACTCTAACTATGGCTACACCTTC.

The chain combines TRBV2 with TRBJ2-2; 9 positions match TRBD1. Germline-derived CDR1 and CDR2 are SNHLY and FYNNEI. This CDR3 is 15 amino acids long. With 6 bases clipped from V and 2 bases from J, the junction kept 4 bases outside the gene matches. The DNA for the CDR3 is TGTGCCAGCAGACCGACAGGGGGTAACACCGGGGAGCTGTTTTTT. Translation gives CASRPTGGNTGELFF.

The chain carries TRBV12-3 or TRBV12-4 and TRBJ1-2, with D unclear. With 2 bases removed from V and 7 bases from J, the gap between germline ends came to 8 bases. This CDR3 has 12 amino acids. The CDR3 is CASSLRNSGYTF. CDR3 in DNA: TGTGCCAGCAGTTTAAGGAACAGTGGCTACACCTTC.

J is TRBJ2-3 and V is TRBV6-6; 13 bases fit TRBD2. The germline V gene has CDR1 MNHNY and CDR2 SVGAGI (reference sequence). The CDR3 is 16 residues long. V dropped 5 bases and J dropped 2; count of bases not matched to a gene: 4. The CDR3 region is CASSRLAGGTTDTQYF. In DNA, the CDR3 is TGTGCCAGCAGTCGACTAGCGGGGGGCACCACAGATACGCAGTATTTT.

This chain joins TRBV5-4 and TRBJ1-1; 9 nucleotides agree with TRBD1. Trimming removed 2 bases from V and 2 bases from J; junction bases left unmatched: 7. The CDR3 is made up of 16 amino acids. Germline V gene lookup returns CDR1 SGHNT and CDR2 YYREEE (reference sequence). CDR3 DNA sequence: TGTGCCAGCAGCTTTTACAGGGGGCAGGGAAACACTGAAGCTTTCTTT. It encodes CASSFYRGQGNTEAFF. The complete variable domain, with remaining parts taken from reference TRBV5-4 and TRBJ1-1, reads ETGVTQSPTHLIKTRGQQVTLRCSSQSGHNTVSWYQQALGQGPQFIFQYYREEENGRGNFPPRFSGLQFPNYSSELNVNALELDDSALYLCASSFYRGQGNTEAFFGQGTRLTVV.

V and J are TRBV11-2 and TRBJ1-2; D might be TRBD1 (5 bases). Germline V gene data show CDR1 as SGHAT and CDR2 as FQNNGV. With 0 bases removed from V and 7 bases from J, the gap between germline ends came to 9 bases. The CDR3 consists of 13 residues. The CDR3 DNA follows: TGTGCCAGCAGCTTAGATGGCAGGGCTGGCTACACCTTC. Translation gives CASSLDGRAGYTF.

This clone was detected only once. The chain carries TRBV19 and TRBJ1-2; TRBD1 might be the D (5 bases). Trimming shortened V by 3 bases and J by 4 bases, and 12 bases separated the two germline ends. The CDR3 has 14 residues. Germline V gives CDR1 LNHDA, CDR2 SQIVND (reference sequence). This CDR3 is CASSIAQGTYGYTF. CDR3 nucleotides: TGTGCCAGTAGTATCGCTCAGGGAACCTATGGCTACACCTTC.

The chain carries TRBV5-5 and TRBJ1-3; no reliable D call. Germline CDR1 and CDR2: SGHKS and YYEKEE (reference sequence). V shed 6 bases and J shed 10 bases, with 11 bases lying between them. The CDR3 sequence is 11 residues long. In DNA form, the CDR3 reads TGTGCCAGCACCGGGCGGGGAACCATATATTTT. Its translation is CASTGRGTIYF.

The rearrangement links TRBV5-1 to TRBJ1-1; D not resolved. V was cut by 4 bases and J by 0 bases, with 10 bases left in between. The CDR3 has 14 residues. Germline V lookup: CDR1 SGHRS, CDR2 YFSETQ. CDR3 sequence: CASSRGMVNTEAFF. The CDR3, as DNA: TGCGCCAGCAGCCGCGGAATGGTGAACACTGAAGCTTTCTTT.

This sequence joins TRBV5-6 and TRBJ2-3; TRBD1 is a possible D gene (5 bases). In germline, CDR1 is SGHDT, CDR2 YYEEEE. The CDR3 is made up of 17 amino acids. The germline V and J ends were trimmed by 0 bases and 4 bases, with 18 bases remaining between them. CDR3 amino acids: CASSLVSRGRVADTQYF. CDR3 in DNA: TGTGCCAGCAGCTTGGTTTCTAGGGGCAGGGTCGCAGATACGCAGTATTTT. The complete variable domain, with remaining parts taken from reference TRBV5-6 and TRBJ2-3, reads DAGVTQSPTHLIKTRGQQVTLRCSPKSGHDTVSWYQQALGQGPQFIFQYYEEEERQRGNFPDRFSGHQFPNYSSELNVNALLLGDSALYLCASSLVSRGRVADTQYFGPGTRLTVL.